This is a list of T cell receptor beta chains from one sample in a study of chemoradiotherapy in HPV16-positive cancers. The data were produced by immunoSEQ multiplex PCR, yet TCRdb's version contains in-frame clones alone and is incomplete. The sample carries 900 or so clones, 94% recorded once. Here the sequenced sample was tumor tissue, taken from a patient who underwent chemoradiotherapy. The receptors here all came from a human donor with HPV-associated anogenital cancer. Both conserved end residues are part of each CDR3. Fields, in order: CDR3 protein, CDR3 DNA, J gene, D gene, clone size, V gene. The D gene is left open where the match is weak. Expanded clones are given a class, and other clones once, few, many or no size at all.

cdr3_aa: CASSAGTGGTDTQYF
cdr3_nt: TGTGCCAGCAGCGCCGGGACAGGGGGCACAGATACGCAGTATTTT
j_call: TRBJ2-3
d_call: TRBD1
clone_size: NA
v_call: TRBV9

cdr3_aa: CASSTGQGVNTEAFF
cdr3_nt: TGTGCCAGTAGTACCGGACAGGGGGTTAACACTGAAGCTTTCTTT
j_call: TRBJ1-1
d_call: TRBD1
clone_size: NA
v_call: TRBV19

cdr3_aa: CAISEDGFNQPQHF
cdr3_nt: TGTGCCATCAGTGAGGACGGCTTCAATCAGCCCCAGCATTTT
j_call: TRBJ1-5
d_call: NA
clone_size: NA
v_call: TRBV10-3

cdr3_aa: CASSQNGGGPGQETQYF
cdr3_nt: TGTGCCAGCAGCCAAAACGGGGGGGGGCCCGGCCAAGAGACCCAGTACTTC
j_call: TRBJ2-5
d_call: TRBD2
clone_size: NA
v_call: TRBV4-2

cdr3_aa: CASRVGQGAGDTQYF
cdr3_nt: TGCGCCAGCAGGGTAGGACAGGGGGCAGGGGATACGCAGTATTTT
j_call: TRBJ2-3
d_call: TRBD1
clone_size: NA
v_call: TRBV5-1

cdr3_aa: CASSPAASYEQYF
cdr3_nt: TGTGCCAGCTCACCGGCAGCCTCCTACGAGCAGTACTTC
j_call: TRBJ2-7
d_call: NA
clone_size: NA
v_call: TRBV18

cdr3_aa: CASKEGGNQPQHF
cdr3_nt: TGTGCCAGCAAGGAGGGCGGCAATCAGCCCCAGCATTTT
j_call: TRBJ1-5
d_call: NA
clone_size: once
v_call: TRBV6-6

cdr3_aa: CASSPPGQGKGYTF
cdr3_nt: TGTGCCAGCAGTCCCCCAGGACAGGGTAAAGGCTACACCTTC
j_call: TRBJ1-2
d_call: TRBD1
clone_size: once
v_call: TRBV28

cdr3_aa: CASSSNTGGGNEQFF
cdr3_nt: TGTGCCAGCAGCTCAAATACGGGAGGAGGGAATGAGCAGTTCTTC
j_call: TRBJ2-1
d_call: TRBD2
clone_size: NA
v_call: TRBV11-3

cdr3_aa: CASRNGLATYNEQFF
cdr3_nt: TGTGCCAGCAGGAACGGACTAGCGACCTACAATGAGCAGTTCTTC
j_call: TRBJ2-1
d_call: TRBD2
clone_size: NA
v_call: TRBV7-9

cdr3_aa: CASSFGTSGGRETQYF
cdr3_nt: TGTGCCAGCAGTTTCGGGACTAGCGGGGGTCGGGAGACCCAGTACTTC
j_call: TRBJ2-5
d_call: TRBD2
clone_size: NA
v_call: TRBV27

cdr3_aa: CASSLTGAGDSYEQYF
cdr3_nt: TGTGCCAGCTCACTTACCGGGGCAGGGGACTCCTACGAGCAGTACTTC
j_call: TRBJ2-7
d_call: NA
clone_size: NA
v_call: TRBV18

cdr3_aa: CASSSGVRYNEQFF
cdr3_nt: TGTGCCAGCAGCTCTGGGGTTAGGTACAATGAGCAGTTCTTC
j_call: TRBJ2-1
d_call: NA
clone_size: NA
v_call: TRBV7-2

cdr3_aa: CASSPILMGLTEQYF
cdr3_nt: TGCGCCAGCAGCCCGATTTTAATGGGGCTTACCGAGCAGTACTTC
j_call: TRBJ2-7
d_call: NA
clone_size: NA
v_call: TRBV4-3

cdr3_aa: CASSQTPSTDTQYF
cdr3_nt: TGTGCCAGCAGCCAGACTCCTAGCACAGATACGCAGTATTTT
j_call: TRBJ2-3
d_call: NA
clone_size: NA
v_call: TRBV5-4

cdr3_aa: CASRGLVPESGELFF
cdr3_nt: TGTGCCAGCAGGGGACTAGTCCCTGAAAGCGGGGAGCTGTTTTTT
j_call: TRBJ2-2
d_call: TRBD2
clone_size: NA
v_call: TRBV2

cdr3_aa: CASSRPLAGVLDTQYF
cdr3_nt: TGTGCCAGCTCACGTCCACTAGCGGGGGTTTTAGATACGCAGTATTTT
j_call: TRBJ2-3
d_call: TRBD2
clone_size: NA
v_call: TRBV18

cdr3_aa: CASSEKVRGHGQPQHF
cdr3_nt: TGTGCCAGCAGTGAGAAGGTCAGGGGGCATGGTCAGCCCCAGCATTTT
j_call: TRBJ1-5
d_call: TRBD1
clone_size: NA
v_call: TRBV2

cdr3_aa: CASSLLGGDLYEQYF
cdr3_nt: TGTGCCAGCAGTTTATTGGGGGGCGATCTTTACGAGCAGTACTTC
j_call: TRBJ2-7
d_call: NA
clone_size: few
v_call: TRBV28

cdr3_aa: CASSPRLAGTDTQYF
cdr3_nt: TGTGCCAGCAGCCCTCGACTAGCGGGCACAGATACGCAGTATTTT
j_call: TRBJ2-3
d_call: TRBD2
clone_size: NA
v_call: TRBV7-7

cdr3_aa: CASSLGGGGDNEQFF
cdr3_nt: TGCGCCAGCAGCTTGGGTGGCGGGGGGGACAATGAGCAGTTCTTC
j_call: TRBJ2-1
d_call: TRBD2
clone_size: NA
v_call: TRBV5-1

cdr3_aa: CASFSQGASYNEQFF
cdr3_nt: TGTGCCAGCTTCTCCCAGGGGGCCTCCTACAATGAGCAGTTCTTC
j_call: TRBJ2-1
d_call: TRBD1
clone_size: once
v_call: TRBV18

cdr3_aa: CASSYFGEEGGETQYF
cdr3_nt: TGTGCCAGCAGTTACTTTGGAGAGGAGGGCGGAGAGACCCAGTACTTC
j_call: TRBJ2-5
d_call: NA
clone_size: NA
v_call: TRBV6-6

cdr3_aa: CASRHTGDGNTIYF
cdr3_nt: TGTGCCAGCAGACATACAGGGGATGGAAACACCATATATTTT
j_call: TRBJ1-3
d_call: TRBD1
clone_size: NA
v_call: TRBV7-2

cdr3_aa: CASSIDGGGHSNQPQHF
cdr3_nt: TGTGCCAGTAGTATAGATGGGGGAGGCCATAGCAATCAGCCCCAGCATTTT
j_call: TRBJ1-5
d_call: NA
clone_size: NA
v_call: TRBV19

cdr3_aa: CASSPGTGGYTF
cdr3_nt: TGTGCCAGCAGCCCGGGGACGGGCGGCTACACCTTC
j_call: TRBJ1-2
d_call: NA
clone_size: NA
v_call: TRBV7-9

cdr3_aa: CASSITGGSQDTQYF
cdr3_nt: TGTGCCAGTAGTATAACGGGGGGGAGTCAAGATACGCAGTATTTT
j_call: TRBJ2-3
d_call: TRBD2
clone_size: NA
v_call: TRBV19

cdr3_aa: CAWSVIGGVQETQYF
cdr3_nt: TGTGCCTGGAGTGTAATCGGGGGGGTACAAGAGACCCAGTACTTC
j_call: TRBJ2-5
d_call: TRBD2
clone_size: NA
v_call: TRBV30

cdr3_aa: CASSVGPKSGMNTEAFF
cdr3_nt: TGTGCCAGCAGCGTAGGTCCCAAGTCCGGGATGAACACTGAAGCTTTCTTT
j_call: TRBJ1-1
d_call: NA
clone_size: NA
v_call: TRBV9

cdr3_aa: CASSVNRVTEAFF
cdr3_nt: TGCGCCAGCAGTGTGAACAGGGTAACTGAAGCTTTCTTT
j_call: TRBJ1-1
d_call: NA
clone_size: NA
v_call: TRBV10-2

cdr3_aa: CSVEGYGQGENEQYF
cdr3_nt: TGCAGCGTAGAGGGGTATGGGCAGGGGGAGAACGAGCAGTACTTC
j_call: TRBJ2-7
d_call: TRBD1
clone_size: once
v_call: TRBV29-1

cdr3_aa: CASSLGPDSNYGYTF
cdr3_nt: TGTGCCAGCAGCTTAGGACCGGACAGTAACTATGGCTACACCTTC
j_call: TRBJ1-2
d_call: NA
clone_size: NA
v_call: TRBV7-3

cdr3_aa: CASSLGRATGELFF
cdr3_nt: TGTGCCAGCAGCTTAGGCAGGGCAACCGGGGAGCTGTTTTTT
j_call: TRBJ2-2
d_call: NA
clone_size: NA
v_call: TRBV7-3

cdr3_aa: CASSLGGGPYNEQFF
cdr3_nt: TGTGCCAGCAGCTTAGGCGGGGGGCCATACAATGAGCAGTTCTTC
j_call: TRBJ2-1
d_call: TRBD2
clone_size: NA
v_call: TRBV5-6

cdr3_aa: CASSLMAGGFTEAFF
cdr3_nt: TGTGCCAGCAGCCTAATGGCAGGGGGGTTCACTGAAGCTTTCTTT
j_call: TRBJ1-1
d_call: TRBD1
clone_size: NA
v_call: TRBV13

cdr3_aa: CASSPLRDKAEQYF
cdr3_nt: TGTGCCAGCTCACCACTGCGGGATAAGGCCGAGCAGTACTTC
j_call: TRBJ2-7
d_call: NA
clone_size: NA
v_call: TRBV18

cdr3_aa: CAISERGDQPQHF
cdr3_nt: TGTGCCATCAGTGAGCGAGGGGATCAGCCCCAGCATTTT
j_call: TRBJ1-5
d_call: NA
clone_size: NA
v_call: TRBV10-3